This is a list of T cell receptor beta chains from one sample in a study of blood T cell repertoires in COVID-19. Method: immunoSEQ multiplex PCR; TCRdb's copy keeps in-frame clones and lacks some. This table has approximately 150,000 clones, over 80% appearing once. Sample: peripheral blood. The receptors were sampled from a human donor in a cohort sampled during active COVID-19. Both conserved end residues are part of each CDR3. Fields, in order: V gene, D gene, CDR3 length, J gene, CDR3 DNA, CDR3 protein. The D gene is left open where the match is weak.

v_call: TRBV10-3
d_call: TRBD2
cdr3_length: 18
j_call: TRBJ2-7
cdr3_nt: TGTGCCATCACCGCGGGACTAGCGGTGGGAGGCGGGGCTGGCGAGCAGTACTTC
cdr3_aa: CAITAGLAVGGGAGEQYF

v_call: TRBV7-2
d_call: TRBD1
cdr3_length: 19
j_call: TRBJ2-3
cdr3_nt: TGTGCCAGCAGCTTAATCCCCACCCTCCGGGACAGGGGGTCTAATACGCAGTATTTT
cdr3_aa: CASSLIPTLRDRGSNTQYF

v_call: TRBV21-1
d_call: .
cdr3_length: 14
j_call: TRBJ2-7
cdr3_nt: TGTGCCAGCCGCACCGTTTGGACAGGGAACGAGCAGTACTTC
cdr3_aa: CASRTVWTGNEQYF

v_call: TRBV19
d_call: TRBD1
cdr3_length: 15
j_call: TRBJ2-5
cdr3_nt: TGTGCCAGTAGTATCGGGACAGGGGGAGCGGAGACCCAGTACTTC
cdr3_aa: CASSIGTGGAETQYF

v_call: TRBV18
d_call: .
cdr3_length: 14
j_call: TRBJ1-1
cdr3_nt: TGTGCCAGCTCACCCCCCCTCAGGAACACTGAAGCTTTCTTT
cdr3_aa: CASSPPLRNTEAFF

v_call: TRBV27
d_call: TRBD2
cdr3_length: 15
j_call: TRBJ2-1
cdr3_nt: TGTGCCAGCAGTGATAGACCGGGACTAAGCTATGAGCAGTTCTTC
cdr3_aa: CASSDRPGLSYEQFF

v_call: TRBV6-5
d_call: TRBD1
cdr3_length: 15
j_call: TRBJ2-2
cdr3_nt: TGTGCCAGCAGTCCCCAGGGGGCTAACACCGGGGAGCTGTTTTTT
cdr3_aa: CASSPQGANTGELFF

v_call: TRBV7-3
d_call: .
cdr3_length: 15
j_call: TRBJ2-1
cdr3_nt: TGTGCCAGCAGCTTATCGAGGCAGATCTACAATGAGCAGTTCTTC
cdr3_aa: CASSLSRQIYNEQFF

v_call: TRBV19
d_call: .
cdr3_length: 15
j_call: TRBJ2-2
cdr3_nt: TGTGCCAGTAGTCCCGGGACATTGAACACCGGGGAGCTGTTTTTT
cdr3_aa: CASSPGTLNTGELFF

v_call: TRBV7-9
d_call: .
cdr3_length: 14
j_call: TRBJ2-5
cdr3_nt: TGTGCCAGCAGCTTAGTCGGACAGTATGAGACCCAGTACTTC
cdr3_aa: CASSLVGQYETQYF

v_call: TRBV12-3/TRBV12-4
d_call: .
cdr3_length: 13
j_call: TRBJ2-7
cdr3_nt: TGTGCCAGCAGCTTGAGACAAGGTCACGAGCAGTACTTC
cdr3_aa: CASSLRQGHEQYF

v_call: TRBV6-5
d_call: TRBD2
cdr3_length: 14
j_call: TRBJ2-7
cdr3_nt: TGTGCCAGCAGTCCTCTAGCGGGAGGGGGCGAGCAGTACTTC
cdr3_aa: CASSPLAGGGEQYF

v_call: TRBV19
d_call: TRBD2
cdr3_length: 14
j_call: TRBJ2-5
cdr3_nt: TGTGCCAGTAGTATCGGCGGGAGGTGGGAGACCCAGTACTTC
cdr3_aa: CASSIGGRWETQYF

v_call: TRBV5-1
d_call: TRBD2
cdr3_length: 18
j_call: TRBJ2-3
cdr3_nt: TGCGCCAGCAGCACCAGGGTCCCGGGACTAGCGGGAGAAGATACGCAGTATTTT
cdr3_aa: CASSTRVPGLAGEDTQYF

v_call: TRBV30
d_call: .
cdr3_length: 14
j_call: TRBJ1-2
cdr3_nt: TGTGCCTGGAGTATCCCAGGCGACGCCTATGGCTACACCTTC
cdr3_aa: CAWSIPGDAYGYTF

v_call: TRBV10-3
d_call: .
cdr3_length: 15
j_call: TRBJ2-3
cdr3_nt: TGTGCCATCAGTGGGGCGGGATCTCCCCGAGATACGCAGTATTTT
cdr3_aa: CAISGAGSPRDTQYF

v_call: TRBV7-6
d_call: .
cdr3_length: 14
j_call: TRBJ2-7
cdr3_nt: TGTGCCAGCAGCTTAGGGGGGGGGCGGGGCGAGCAGTACTTC
cdr3_aa: CASSLGGGRGEQYF

v_call: TRBV7-2
d_call: TRBD1
cdr3_length: 13
j_call: TRBJ2-5
cdr3_nt: TGTGCCAGCAGCTCCCGACAGGGGGAGACCCAGTACTTC
cdr3_aa: CASSSRQGETQYF

v_call: TRBV27
d_call: TRBD1
cdr3_length: 14
j_call: TRBJ1-1
cdr3_nt: TGTGCCAGCAGCCTGACAGGGCTGACGTCTGAAGCTTTCTTT
cdr3_aa: CASSLTGLTSEAFF

v_call: TRBV19
d_call: .
cdr3_length: 14
j_call: TRBJ2-2
cdr3_nt: TGTGCCAGTAGTATTTTACGGGACACCGGGGAGCTGTTTTTT
cdr3_aa: CASSILRDTGELFF